A selection of T cell receptor beta chains follows, all from one sample in a study of T cell clones after liver transplantation. Profiling relied on immunoSEQ multiplex PCR, and the TCRdb table lists in-frame clones only, not all of them. The sample includes tens of thousands of clones, under 85% of them seen just once. This sample comprised CD4+ T cells from blood, obtained at the 22-month timepoint. These receptors all stem from a human patient who received a liver transplant. The graft donor may account for some of the T cells. CDR3s include the opening cysteine and the closing phenylalanine or tryptophan. D genes are given only for firm matches. A row's size may be missing; if present it is once, few, many or a size class.

TRBD1	12	TRBV28	.	TRBJ1-2	CASSFRTGSRTF	TGTGCCAGCAGTTTCCGGACAGGGTCACGGACCTTC
.	14	TRBV6-5	.	TRBJ2-7	CASSSAAGSYEQYF	TGTGCCAGCAGTTCCGCGGCGGGCTCCTACGAGCAGTACTTC
.	13	TRBV30	.	TRBJ2-7	CAWSEGGSYEQYF	TGTGCCTGGAGCGAGGGGGGCTCCTACGAGCAGTACTTC
.	14	TRBV14	.	TRBJ2-2	CASSLHGATGELFF	TGTGCCAGCAGCCTACATGGGGCCACCGGGGAGCTGTTTTTT
TRBD1	13	TRBV29-1	few	TRBJ2-1	CSVAGTGANEQFF	TGCAGCGTTGCCGGGACAGGGGCGAATGAGCAGTTCTTC
.	16	TRBV7-3	once	TRBJ2-5	CASSILSTSLQETQYF	TGTGCCAGCAGCATCCTCTCTACTAGCTTACAAGAGACCCAGTACTTC
TRBD1	15	TRBV12-5	.	TRBJ1-3	CASGLVHRGRDTIYF	TGTGCTAGTGGTTTGGTTCACAGGGGGAGAGACACCATATATTTT
TRBD2	17	TRBV7-2	.	TRBJ2-3	CASSLVRLELAGDTQYF	TGTGCCAGCAGCTTAGTCAGGTTGGAACTAGCGGGGGATACGCAGTATTTT
TRBD1	14	TRBV19	once	TRBJ2-1	CASSTYRGNNEQFF	TGTGCCAGTTCTACCTACAGGGGAAACAATGAGCAGTTCTTC
.	14	TRBV4-1	.	TRBJ2-5	CASSHFEGQETQYF	TGCGCCAGCAGCCATTTTGAAGGGCAGGAGACCCAGTACTTC
.	15	TRBV6-5	.	TRBJ2-2	CASRLTPTTTGELFF	TGTGCCAGCAGACTGACTCCGACCACCACCGGGGAGCTGTTTTTT
TRBD1	14	TRBV27	.	TRBJ1-2	CASRPTGTGVGYTF	TGTGCCAGCAGACCTACCGGGACAGGGGTTGGCTACACCTTC
.	14	TRBV9	.	TRBJ1-2	CASSDYRENYGYTF	TGTGCCAGCAGCGACTACAGGGAAAACTATGGCTACACCTTC
.	14	TRBV2	.	TRBJ1-3	CASSERLSGNTIYF	TGTGCCAGCAGTGAACGGCTCTCTGGAAACACCATATATTTT
.	13	TRBV19	.	TRBJ2-7	CASTKPGSYEQYF	TGTGCCAGTACAAAGCCTGGTTCCTACGAGCAGTACTTC
.	15	TRBV7-6	.	TRBJ1-1	CASSSLTSVGTEAFF	TGTGCCAGCAGCTCTCTCACCTCGGTAGGGACAGAAGCTTTCTTT
.	14	TRBV14	.	TRBJ2-2	CASSQDLFTGELFF	TGTGCCAGCAGCCAAGATCTTTTCACCGGGGAGCTGTTTTTT
.	11	TRBV30	few	TRBJ2-3	CAWRRRDTQYF	TGTGCCTGGAGAAGGCGAGATACGCAGTATTTT
.	13	TRBV6-1	few	TRBJ1-6	CASSELGREALHF	TGTGCCAGCAGTGAACTGGGGAGGGAAGCCCTCCACTTT
TRBD2	18	TRBV28	once	TRBJ2-7	CASSLGLAGGLSSYEQYF	TGTGCCAGCAGTTTAGGCCTAGCGGGGGGTCTAAGCTCCTACGAGCAGTACTTC
TRBD1	13	TRBV5-1	.	TRBJ1-4	CASCGTGLEKLFF	TGCGCCAGCTGTGGGACAGGGCTCGAAAAACTGTTTTTT
.	13	TRBV11-3	few	TRBJ1-1	CASSFIGGSEAFF	TGTGCCAGCAGTTTCATCGGGGGTTCTGAAGCTTTCTTT
.	13	TRBV9	.	TRBJ1-2	CASSVIPVYGYTF	TGTGCCAGCAGCGTAATCCCAGTCTATGGCTACACCTTC